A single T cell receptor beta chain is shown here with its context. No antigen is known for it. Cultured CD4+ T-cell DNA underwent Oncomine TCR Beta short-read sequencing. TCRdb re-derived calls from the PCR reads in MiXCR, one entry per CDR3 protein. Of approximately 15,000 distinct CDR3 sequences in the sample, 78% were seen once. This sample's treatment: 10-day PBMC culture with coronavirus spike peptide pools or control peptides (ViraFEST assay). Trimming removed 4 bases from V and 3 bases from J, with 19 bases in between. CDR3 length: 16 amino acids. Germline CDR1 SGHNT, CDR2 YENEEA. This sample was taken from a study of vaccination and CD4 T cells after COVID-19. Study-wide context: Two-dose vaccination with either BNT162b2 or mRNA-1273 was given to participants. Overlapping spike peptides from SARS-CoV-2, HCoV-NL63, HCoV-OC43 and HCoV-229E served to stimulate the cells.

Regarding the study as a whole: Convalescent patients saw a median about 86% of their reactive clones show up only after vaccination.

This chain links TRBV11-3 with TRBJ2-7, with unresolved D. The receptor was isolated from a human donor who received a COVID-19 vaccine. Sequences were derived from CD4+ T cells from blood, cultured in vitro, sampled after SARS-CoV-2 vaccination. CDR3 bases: TGTGCCAGCAGCTCCAATTTAGGGCCTTCGGTCTACGAGCAGTACTTC. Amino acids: CASSSNLGPSVYEQYF.